This paragraph covers one T cell receptor beta chain sequence. The antigen is unknown. Negatively enriched CD4+ T cells were divided by CD45RA into naive and memory. This sample was included in a study of shared clonotypes between healthy human individuals. For the study at large: Each donor contributed plates that comprised three CD4 naive, three CD4 memory, two CD8 naive and one CD8 memory. Study-wide findings and caveats: Only blood underwent sampling, and tissue repertoires likely differ.

Clones were read by immunoSEQ multiplex PCR, and TCRdb kept only the in-frame ones, dropping some. The sample includes 980,000 or so clones, around three quarters seen only once; the top ten take around 1.4%. Trimming stripped 2 bases from V and 5 bases from J, with 11 bases between. This CDR3 is 13 amino acids long. Germline CDR1 SGHRS, CDR2 YFSETQ. The chain recombines TRBV5-1 with TRBJ2-7; tentative D call: TRBD1 (6 bases). Material for sequencing was memory CD4+ T cells sorted from blood. Subset reported: CD45RA-negative fraction. This clonotype originated in a man in his late teens or twenties in good health. CDR3 sequence reads: CASSFGTGHEQYF. CDR3 in DNA: TGCGCCAGCAGCTTCGGAACAGGGCACGAGCAGTACTTC. Looking up the rest from reference TRBV5-1 and TRBJ2-7 gives the full variable domain: KAGVTQTPRYLIKTRGQQVTLSCSPISGHRSVSWYQQTPGQGLQFLFEYFSETQRNKGNFPGRFSGRQFSNSRSEMNVSTLELGDSALYLCASSFGTGHEQYFGPGTRLTVT.